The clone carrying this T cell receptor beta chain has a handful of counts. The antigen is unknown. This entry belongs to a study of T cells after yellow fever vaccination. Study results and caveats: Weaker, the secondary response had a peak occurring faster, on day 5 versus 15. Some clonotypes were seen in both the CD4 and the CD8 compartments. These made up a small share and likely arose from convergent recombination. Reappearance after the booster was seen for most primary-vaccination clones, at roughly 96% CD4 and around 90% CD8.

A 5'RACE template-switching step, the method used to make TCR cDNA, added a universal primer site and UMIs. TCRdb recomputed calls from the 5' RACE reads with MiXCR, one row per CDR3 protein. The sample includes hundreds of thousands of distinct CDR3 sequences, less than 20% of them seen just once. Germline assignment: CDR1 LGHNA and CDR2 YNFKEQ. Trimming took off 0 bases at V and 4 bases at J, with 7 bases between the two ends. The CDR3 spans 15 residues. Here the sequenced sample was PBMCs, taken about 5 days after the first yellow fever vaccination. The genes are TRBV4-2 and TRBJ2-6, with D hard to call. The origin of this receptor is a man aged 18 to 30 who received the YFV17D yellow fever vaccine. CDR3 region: CASSQDLLGANVLTF. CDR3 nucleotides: TGTGCCAGCAGCCAAGATCTACTGGGGGCCAACGTCCTGACTTTC.